Reported below is one T cell receptor (beta chain). What it recognizes is unknown. Healthy Caucasians from Russia aged roughly 6 to 95 served as donors. This sample was taken from a study of blood T cells in healthy people across ages. Whole-study results and caveats: Donors of long life had a larger count of naive CD4+ cells and greater diversity than aged donors. In older individuals, TCR beta diversity per million T cells was lower, falling roughly linearly with age.

V lost 0 bases, J lost 1 base, and 7 bases stayed unmatched. CDR3 size: 17 residues. Germline lookup yields CDR1 LGHNA and CDR2 YSLEER. Primers used in a second PCR of about 6 to 11 cycles were a sample-barcoded 5' primer and a J-beta primer mix. TCRdb re-called the 5' RACE reads through MiXCR, storing one row per CDR3 protein. In the table there are roughly 1.9 million distinct CDR3 sequences, about two fifths of which are singletons. The gene calls are TRBV4-3 and TRBJ2-3; 7 bases map to TRBD2. Specimen: blood. This receptor was identified in a human donor in good health. The CDR3 protein is CASSQDFLSGGTDTQYF. The CDR3 DNA sequence: TGCGCCAGCAGCCAAGATTTTTTGAGCGGGGGCACAGATACGCAGTATTTT.